This T cell receptor (beta chain) originates from a study of T cell changes during pregnancy in multiple sclerosis. The table came from immunoSEQ multiplex PCR; TCRdb's copy has only in-frame clones and leaves some out. The top ten hold approximately 0.35% of the sample, which has 30,000 to 50,000 clones, roughly 93% seen once. The V gene's germline CDR1 is SEHNR and CDR2 FQNEAQ (reference sequence). V lost 1 base, J lost 6 bases, and 5 bases stayed unmatched. This CDR3 is 15 amino acids long. This material consisted of CD4+ T cells from peripheral blood mononuclear cells, taken after pregnancy. The V gene is TRBV7-9, the J gene TRBJ2-1; 8 bases agree with TRBD1. The receptor was isolated from a female donor with multiple sclerosis, enrolled in a pregnancy study. CDR3 nucleotides: TGTGCCAGCAGCTTAGGGACAGGGAAATTCAATGAGCAGTTCTTC. Residues: CASSLGTGKFNEQFF.